The 5 T cell receptor beta chains presented below share a single source sample, sequenced in a study of monozygotic twins with inflammatory bowel disease (dated 2019 in TCRdb). Libraries came from 5' RACE. Sequencing instrument: Illumina HiSeq 2500. After reprocessing by TCRdb, each CDR3 protein sequence is one entry, and no DNA is given. This sample's clone table shows a few hundred thousand distinct CDR3 sequences. Around 2.6% of the sample is in the top ten clones. Sequencing was carried out using blood. The source is a human donor with ulcerative colitis or Crohn's disease, or a healthy co-twin of an affected twin (not recorded which).

The chain links TRBV12-3 or TRBV12-4 to TRBJ1-2. This CDR3 has 15 amino acids. This chain's CDR3 is CASSLVASSNYGYTF.

The chain couples TRBV7-2 to TRBJ2-7. Per the germline V gene, CDR1 is SGHTA and CDR2 is FQGNSA. CDR3 size: 12 residues. The CDR3 sequence is CASSQAFGEQYF.

The V gene is TRBV15, the J gene TRBJ1-1; TCRdb names TRBD1, which stays unverified in the absence of DNA. CDR1 is LNHNV, CDR2 YYDKDF, per germline (reference sequence). This CDR3 region has 15 residues. This CDR3 reads CATSMGDRANTEAFF.

The rearrangement links TRBV5-1 to TRBJ2-7; lacking DNA, the TRBD1 call made by TCRdb goes unchecked. The CDR3 runs 15 residues. Germline V gene lookup returns CDR1 SGHRS and CDR2 YFSETQ. CDR3 protein: CASSLEYRLAYEQYF.

This sequence joins TRBV7-2 and TRBJ1-4. The CDR3 is made up of 17 amino acids. The germline V gene has CDR1 SGHTA and CDR2 FQGNSA. The CDR3 loop reads CASSPRLITATNEKLFF.